Each of the 12 T cell receptor beta chains below was sequenced from the same sample in a study of T-cell reconstitution after alpha-beta-depleted transplantation in children. Unique molecular identifiers tagged the TCRbeta library. TCRdb re-analysed the PCR reads in MiXCR, keeping a single row per CDR3 protein. The data hold nearly 350,000 distinct CDR3 sequences, with 15% to 20% observed a single time. Sample: PBMCs, mostly from graft donor cells, taken 360 days after TCRalphabeta/CD19-depleted stem cell transplant. These receptors were collected from a male patient aged 2-10 years who had a stem cell transplant for acute lymphoblastic leukemia, so the T cells may come from the graft donor.

V usage is TRBV5-5 and J usage is TRBJ1-6; TRBD1 might be the D (5 bases). Germline CDR1 is SGHKS and CDR2 is YYEKEE (reference sequence). This CDR3 region has 18 residues. V was trimmed by 1 base and J by 8 bases, leaving 22 bases between them. Written as DNA, the CDR3 is TGTGCCAGCAGCTTGACGGGACCCAGCGAGAGTTTTTATTCACCCCTCCACTTT. It codes for CASSLTGPSESFYSPLHF.

J is TRBJ1-1 and V is TRBV9; no clear D. Germline lookup yields CDR1 SGDLS and CDR2 YYNGEE. Trimming removed 0 bases from V and 1 base from J, with 7 bases in between. This CDR3 has 14 amino acids. The CDR3 reads CASSVASQNTEAFF. The CDR3 bases are TGTGCCAGCAGCGTAGCTTCGCAGAACACTGAAGCTTTCTTT.

The rearrangement uses TRBV6-1 and TRBJ2-3; 10 nucleotides line up with TRBD2. V trimming: 6 bases; J trimming: 5 bases; junction bases outside the gene matches: 8. Germline-derived CDR1 and CDR2 are MNHNS and SASEGT. The CDR3 length is 15 residues. CDR3 in DNA: TGTGCCAGCAGAAGAGGGGGACTAGCGCTAGATACGCAGTATTTT. This codes for CASRRGGLALDTQYF.

This clonotype occurred a few times. Since the CDR3 does not end with the conserved phenylalanine or tryptophan, this likely comes from a read error. The chain carries TRBV5-1 and TRBJ2-7; 11 bases are a match to TRBD2. The germline V gene encodes CDR1 SGHRS and CDR2 YFSETQ. The ends lost 3 bases at V and 3 bases at J; junction bases unmatched: 8. The CDR3 extends over 16 amino acids. The CDR3 here is CASSSSTGLADYEQYL. As DNA, the CDR3 is TGCGCCAGCAGCTCCTCAACGGGACTAGCGGACTACGAGCAGTACCTC.

This clonotype occurred a few times. The gene calls are TRBV28 and TRBJ1-4, with D hard to call. This CDR3 is 15 amino acids long. Trimming cost V 7 bases and J 7 bases, with 19 bases left between them. Germline V CDR1 and CDR2: MDHEN, SYDVKM. The CDR3 DNA is TGTGCCAGCAACGGCAGGAACCTTGGAGGTGAAAAACTGTTTTTT. Translating gives CASNGRNLGGEKLFF.

In its sample, this clonotype was seen a few times. This chain uses TRBV29-1 with TRBJ2-3, with TRBD2 identical over 8 bases. From germline, CDR1 is SQVTM and CDR2 ANQGSEA. V lost 4 bases and J lost 8; bases outside the gene matches: 2. The CDR3 runs 11 residues. The CDR3 reads CSVAGGVTQYF. The CDR3 bases are TGCAGCGTTGCCGGGGGGGTTACGCAGTATTTT.

The chain recombines TRBV25-1 with TRBJ2-3; TRBD2 matches at 10 bases. After removal of 1 base from V and 5 bases from J, the junction contained 6 bases not matched to a gene. Germline V gene lookup returns CDR1 MGHDK and CDR2 SYGVNS. The CDR3 runs 16 residues. Written as DNA, the CDR3 is TGTGCCAGCAGTGAATCGAGAGCGGGGGGGCGAGATACGCAGTATTTT. Residues: CASSESRAGGRDTQYF.

The chain combines TRBV6-1 with TRBJ2-1, with a weak D call TRBD2 (6 bases). This CDR3 is built from 15 residues. The germline V gene encodes CDR1 MNHNS and CDR2 SASEGT. V lost 5 bases and J lost 7, with 18 bases in between. CDR3 region: CASSRRGRGTNEQFF. The DNA for the CDR3 is TGTGCCAGCAGTCGCAGAGGGCGGGGTACGAATGAGCAGTTCTTC.

The sample holds many counts of this clonotype. The gene calls are TRBV7-2 and TRBJ2-7; 7 bases map to TRBD1. This CDR3 has 16 residues. The trim removed 1 base at V and 0 bases at J, leaving 6 bases unmatched. Germline CDR1 and CDR2: SGHTA and FQGNSA. CDR3 protein: CASSLGRGRSSYEQYF. The DNA for the CDR3 is TGTGCCAGCAGCTTAGGAAGGGGGCGCTCCTCCTACGAGCAGTACTTC.

V and J are TRBV19 and TRBJ2-1, with TRBD2 matching 13 bases. The CDR3 loop spans 16 amino acids. V dropped 5 bases and J dropped 2; count of bases not matched to a gene: 3. Per germline, CDR1 LNHDA and CDR2 SQIVND (reference sequence). For the CDR3, the DNA is TGTGCCAGTAGTCCAACTAGCGGGGGGGCCTACAATGAGCAGTTCTTC. Translating gives CASSPTSGGAYNEQFF.

V usage is TRBV7-9 and J usage is TRBJ1-1; D is perhaps TRBD1 (5 bases). The CDR3 totals 14 residues. V lost 6 bases and J 0 bases, leaving 11 bases between the germline ends. The germline gives CDR1 SEHNR, CDR2 FQNEAQ (reference sequence). The CDR3 bases are TGTGCCAGCAGTCCTCAGGGTGTGAACACTGAAGCTTTCTTT. Its translation is CASSPQGVNTEAFF.

This clonotype showed up just a few times. The chain combines TRBV24-1 with TRBJ2-3; D is ambiguous. Germline V gene sequence: CDR1 KGHDR, CDR2 SFDVKD. This CDR3 has 12 amino acids. The germline V and J ends were trimmed by 3 bases and 6 bases, with 6 bases remaining between them. In nucleotides, the CDR3 is TGTGCCACCAGTGATCTGCGGGATACGCAGTATTTT. Its translation is CATSDLRDTQYF.